Shown below are 25 T cell receptor beta chains from a single sample sequenced in a study of glioma-infiltrating T cells. Using RNA template, CDR3s of TCR alpha and beta were amplified with iRepertoire arm-PCR. TCRdb used MiXCR to reprocess the multiplex PCR reads, holding one entry per CDR3 protein. The sample shows some 150,000 distinct CDR3 sequences, roughly two fifths of them seen only once. The sequenced sample was glioma tissue, nonneoplastic brain tissue, or PBMCs (not recorded which). All receptors come from a human donor with low-grade glioma or glioblastoma, undergoing nonglioma brain surgery, or in good health (not recorded which).

This clonotype showed up just a few times. The V call is TRBV28, the J call TRBJ1-2; 7 bases line up with TRBD1. Germline trimming cut 1 base from V and 7 bases from J; bases unmatched to any gene: 3. Germline values: CDR1 MDHEN, CDR2 SYDVKM. The CDR3 totals 13 residues. The CDR3 bases are TGTGCCAGCAGTTTATATGACAGGGCTGGCTACACCTTC. This codes for CASSLYDRAGYTF.

This chain joins TRBV25-1 and TRBJ2-1; 16 nucleotides align to TRBD2. Germline assignment: CDR1 MGHDK and CDR2 SYGVNS. The CDR3 loop spans 17 amino acids. The junction had 10 bases not matched to a gene; V was cut back by 5 bases and J by 9 bases. CDR3 amino acids: CASSQPGLAGGLGEQFF. The CDR3 nucleotides are TGTGCCAGCAGTCAACCGGGACTAGCGGGGGGGCTGGGTGAGCAGTTCTTC.

This clonotype was counted a few times. The CDR3 protein is CASSLFDTQYF. CDR3 nucleotides: TGTGCCAGCAGTTTGTTTGATACGCAGTATTTT. The V call is TRBV12-3 or TRBV12-4, the J call TRBJ2-3; D is undetermined. Trimming took off 3 bases at V and 6 bases at J, with 4 bases between the two ends. The CDR3 is 11 residues long.

The chain is built from TRBV20-1 and TRBJ2-3, with TRBD2 matching 7 bases. The CDR3 spans 15 residues. V shed 5 bases and J 5 bases; nucleotides not matched to a gene: 13. Germline CDR1 is DFQATT and CDR2 is SNEGSKA (reference sequence). The CDR3 nucleotides are TGCAGTGCTTCCTTGGGTAGCGGGCCGAAAGATACGCAGTATTTT. This codes for CSASLGSGPKDTQYF.

This clonotype occurred a few times. V usage is TRBV28 and J usage is TRBJ2-3; 8 nucleotides line up with TRBD2. The CDR3 length is 15 residues. Germline V gene data show CDR1 as MDHEN and CDR2 as SYDVKM. The ends lost 3 bases at V and 11 bases at J; junction bases unmatched: 13. The CDR3 DNA sequence: TGTGCCAGCAGTTTCAGCGGAGCGGAGGCGGGGGGGCAGTATTTT. Residues: CASSFSGAEAGGQYF.

The chain combines TRBV7-2 with TRBJ2-7; no definite D call. The germline V gene encodes CDR1 SGHTA and CDR2 FQGNSA. The CDR3 has 13 amino acids. Between the trimmed V and J ends, which lost 4 bases and 1 base, there was a span of 8 bases. In nucleotides, the CDR3 is TGTGCCAGCAGCTCGACTCGTTCCTACGAGCAGTACTTC. This encodes CASSSTRSYEQYF.

Concerning this clonotype: The junction departs from germline at one end; a sequencing error may be responsible. The chain is built from TRBV10-3 and TRBJ1-1; D gene ambiguous. CDR1 and CDR2 from the germline V gene are ENHRY and SYGVKD. This CDR3 has 12 residues. CDR3 protein: CAIRGLGTEALF. DNA of the CDR3: TGTGCCATCAGGGGTCTGGGCACTGAAGCTCTCTTT.

This clonotype was found a few times. The gene calls are TRBV6-1 and TRBJ1-5; 7 nucleotides agree with TRBD1. Losses at the gene ends were 6 bases for V and 16 bases for J; bases not matched to a gene: 12. Germline V gene sequence: CDR1 MNHNS, CDR2 SASEGT. The CDR3 runs to 12 residues. CDR3 sequence (DNA): TGTGCCAGCAGGGGCGCCGACAGGGTGAACCATTTT. It yields the protein CASRGADRVNHF.

There are a few counts of this clonotype. The rearrangement uses TRBV28 and TRBJ2-5, with 7 bases matching TRBD2. The CDR3 extends over 16 amino acids. After removal of 2 bases from V and 1 base from J, the junction contained 7 bases not matched to a gene. The V gene's germline CDR1 is MDHEN and CDR2 SYDVKM. CDR3 sequence (DNA): TGTGCCAGCAGTTTAGGGCTACTAGCGACCCAAGAGACCCAGTACTTC. Protein sequence: CASSLGLLATQETQYF.

Of note for this clonotype: A read error may produce the germline difference seen at one junction end. The chain couples TRBV7-2 to TRBJ2-3, with TRBD2 matching over 7 bases. This CDR3 is 14 amino acids long. Germline V gene sequence: CDR1 SGHTA, CDR2 FQGNSA. The CDR3 loop reads CASSLGGSLDKQYF. Written as DNA, the CDR3 is TGTGCCAGCAGCTTAGGCGGGAGTTTGGATAAGCAGTATTTT.

The chain links TRBV27 to TRBJ2-7, with D possibly TRBD1 on 5 matching bases. With 6 bases removed from V and 2 bases from J, the gap between germline ends came to 20 bases. Per the germline V gene, CDR1 is MNHEY and CDR2 is SMNVEV (reference sequence). This CDR3 spans 16 amino acids. The CDR3 reads CASRPTRVSPPYEQYF. The CDR3 bases are TGTGCCAGCAGGCCGACCAGGGTTTCCCCCCCCTACGAGCAGTACTTC.

This chain links TRBV7-2 with TRBJ2-7; either TRBD1 or TRBD2 may fit D (5 bases each). Per the germline V gene, CDR1 is SGHTA and CDR2 is FQGNSA. The CDR3 loop spans 15 amino acids. V was pared by 6 bases and J by 2 bases, with 17 bases between. The CDR3 reads CASSSMGVGTYEQYF. The DNA of the CDR3 is TGTGCCAGCAGTTCAATGGGGGTAGGGACCTACGAGCAGTACTTC.

The chain links TRBV29-1 to TRBJ2-7; D ambiguous. Germline CDR1 and CDR2: SQVTM and ANQGSEA. This CDR3 has 12 amino acids. The V and J ends lost 0 bases and 5 bases respectively, with 8 bases between them. This chain's CDR3 is CSVEDFGNEQYF. The DNA for the CDR3 is TGCAGCGTTGAAGATTTCGGTAACGAGCAGTACTTC.

This clonotype was seen at least ten times. This chain connects TRBV20-1 to TRBJ2-1, with D possibly TRBD2 on 6 matching bases. Germline CDR1 DFQATT, CDR2 SNEGSKA (reference sequence). The ends were cut back, 7 bases at V and 5 bases at J, with 15 bases in the middle. The CDR3 is 13 residues long. The CDR3 DNA follows: TGCAGTGGGGCCGGGGGTCACGACAATGAGCAGTTCTTC. As protein: CSGAGGHDNEQFF.

The CDR3 bases are TGCGCCAGCAGCCTCTCGACAGAGTACGAGCAGTACTTC. This encodes CASSLSTEYEQYF. This chain connects TRBV4-1 to TRBJ2-7, with D possibly TRBD1 on 5 matching bases. CDR3 length equals 13 residues. V was pared by 4 bases and J by 4 bases, with 11 bases between. The V gene's germline CDR1 is MGHRA and CDR2 YSYEKL.

The table lists this clonotype with a few counts. The rearrangement links TRBV7-2 to TRBJ2-3; no clear D. V was clipped by 8 bases and J by 3 bases, with 12 bases between them. This CDR3 has 13 residues. The germline gives CDR1 SGHTA, CDR2 FQGNSA. CDR3 sequence reads: CASQGHLTDTQYF. In DNA, the CDR3 is TGTGCCAGCCAAGGCCACCTTACAGATACGCAGTATTTT.

This clonotype was counted only a few times. V is TRBV20-1 and J is TRBJ2-7, with D uncertain. The germline CDR1 and CDR2 sequences are DFQATT and SNEGSKA (reference sequence). V shed 4 bases and J shed 4 bases, with 14 bases lying between them. CDR3 length: 13 amino acids. CDR3 nucleotides: TGCAGTGCTATTCGTCCCGATGGTTACGAGCAGTACTTC. Protein sequence: CSAIRPDGYEQYF.

The chain combines TRBV19 with TRBJ2-3; tentatively, D is TRBD2 (6 bases). CDR1 and CDR2 from the germline V gene are LNHDA and SQIVND (reference sequence). This CDR3 has 13 residues. Trimming removed 8 bases from V and 5 bases from J, with 14 bases in between. The CDR3 DNA is TGTGCCAGTTCTAGCGCAGCACAAGATACGCAGTATTTT. Amino acid sequence: CASSSAAQDTQYF.

The rearrangement links TRBV20-1 to TRBJ2-3, with D perhaps assigned TRBD1 or TRBD2 (5 bases each). The ends were cut back, 3 bases at V and 6 bases at J, with 16 bases in the middle. CDR3 length equals 14 residues. The germline V gene encodes CDR1 DFQATT and CDR2 SNEGSKA (reference sequence). The CDR3 sequence is CSASLGPSRDTQYF. CDR3 in DNA: TGCAGTGCTAGCCTGGGGCCTAGCCGCGATACGCAGTATTTT.

This clonotype was seen only a few times. The chain links TRBV7-2 to TRBJ2-7; D is tentatively TRBD1 or TRBD2 (5 bases each). CDR3 length: 15 amino acids. CDR1 is SGHTA and CDR2 is FQGNSA in the germline V gene. Trimming stripped 1 base from V and 2 bases from J, with 12 bases between. CDR3 protein: CASSLDGGLAYEQYF. The CDR3 nucleotides are TGTGCCAGCAGCTTAGATGGGGGTCTCGCCTACGAGCAGTACTTC. Variable domain in full (rest from reference TRBV7-2 and TRBJ2-7): GAGVSQSPSNKVTEKGKDVELRCDPISGHTALYWYRQSLGQGLEFLIYFQGNSAPDKSGLPSDRFSAERTGGSVSTLTIQRTQQEDSAVYLCASSLDGGLAYEQYFGPGTRLTVT.

This clonotype has just one count. V usage is TRBV12-3 or TRBV12-4 and J usage is TRBJ1-6, with D perhaps TRBD1 (5 bases). Trimming cost V 7 bases and J 10 bases, with 20 bases left between them. The CDR3 totals 15 residues. CDR3 protein: CASTPGPLVGSPLHF. The CDR3 DNA sequence: TGTGCCAGCACCCCGGGACCCCTGGTAGGGTCACCCCTCCACTTT.

This clonotype was picked up a small number of times. This chain joins TRBV20-1 and TRBJ2-3; 13 bases are a match to TRBD2. Trimming cost V 2 bases and J 1 base; bases outside gene matches: 3. CDR1 and CDR2 from the germline V gene are DFQATT and SNEGSKA (reference sequence). The CDR3 has 16 residues. CDR3 coding DNA: TGCAGTGCTAGAAGACTAGCGGGGGGTGGCACAGATACGCAGTATTTT. Amino acid sequence: CSARRLAGGGTDTQYF.

The V and J genes are TRBV7-2 and TRBJ2-1; D may be TRBD2 (5 bases). The CDR3 loop spans 14 amino acids. V shed 7 bases and J shed 6 bases, with 16 bases lying between them. Germline values: CDR1 SGHTA, CDR2 FQGNSA. CDR3 amino acids: CASKVSRAANEQFF. In nucleotides, the CDR3 is TGTGCCAGCAAAGTATCGCGGGCGGCCAATGAGCAGTTCTTC.

The J gene is TRBJ2-5, the V gene TRBV4-1; D is possibly TRBD1 or TRBD2 (6 bases each). The germline V gene has CDR1 MGHRA and CDR2 YSYEKL. V dropped 5 bases and J dropped 4 bases, with 11 bases sitting between them. The CDR3 sequence is 13 residues long. CDR3 sequence (DNA): TGCGCCAGCAGCTTAGCGGACAGAGAGACCCAGTACTTC. Its translation is CASSLADRETQYF.

This clonotype was detected once. The V call is TRBV24-1, the J call TRBJ2-3, with a tentative D call TRBD2 (5 bases). Germline V gene sequence: CDR1 KGHDR, CDR2 SFDVKD. There are 14 residues in the CDR3. Trimming cost V 5 bases and J 2 bases, with 10 bases left between them. CDR3 protein: CATSVTGYTDTQYF. The CDR3 bases are TGTGCCACCAGTGTTACGGGGTACACAGATACGCAGTATTTT.